The following is a TCR beta chain sequence with its context. What it binds is unknown. The data were taken from a study of blood T cells in healthy people across ages. Regarding the study as a whole: Changes in expanded clonotypes were possibly confounded, as the CMV status of donors was unknown. Unsorted PBMC material precluded a definitive naive versus antigen-experienced comparison. Diversity estimated from one million T cells was considered an underestimate.

Through a sample-barcoded 5' primer and a J-beta primer mix, a second PCR was run for roughly 7 to 12 cycles. MiXCR, applied by TCRdb to the 5' RACE reads, yields one record per CDR3 protein. The sample records about 1.4 million distinct CDR3 sequences, 59% being singletons. Germline V gives CDR1 LGHNA, CDR2 YSLEER. The CDR3 loop spans 14 amino acids. The germline V and J ends were trimmed by 0 bases and 7 bases, with 10 bases remaining between them. Sequencing used blood. This chain links TRBV4-3 with TRBJ2-1, with D possibly matching TRBD1 (6 bases). The TCR was taken from a young man in good health. CDR3 sequence: CASSQDLGTNEQFF. In DNA form, the CDR3 reads TGCGCCAGCAGCCAAGATTTAGGGACAAATGAGCAGTTCTTC.